These T cell receptor beta chains were read from a single sample in a study of blood T cell repertoires in COVID-19. TCRdb's table, derived via immunoSEQ multiplex PCR, lists solely in-frame clones and lacks some. The data show 190,000 or so clones, just under 90% seen once. Sequenced material: peripheral blood. Receptors were obtained from a man in his fifties or sixties who had recovered from COVID-19. The CDR3 runs from the conserved cysteine through the conserved F or W. The D gene is left open where the match is weak. Only some rows state a clone size, as once, few, many or a class for expanded clones.

TRBD2	TRBV13	NA	TRBJ2-1	TGTGCCAGCAGCTTAGTAGCGGGGGGGTTTGAGTTCTTC	CASSLVAGGFEFF
TRBD2	TRBV6-1	NA	TRBJ2-7	TGTGCCAGCAGTGAATGGCGGGCTAGCGGGACCCCTAGAACGCAGTACTTC	CASSEWRASGTPRTQYF
NA	TRBV11-2	NA	TRBJ2-7	TGTGCCAGCAGCCCCTACTCCGACGAGCAGTACTTC	CASSPYSDEQYF
NA	TRBV9	few	TRBJ2-7	TGTGCCAGCAGCCTTGATCCTGACAGGCCCACCTACGAGCAGTACTTC	CASSLDPDRPTYEQYF
NA	TRBV19	NA	TRBJ1-2	TGTGCCTCCCATCTGCGCAGGGCCCCTTATGGCTACACCTTC	CASHLRRAPYGYTF
NA	TRBV5-6	NA	TRBJ2-5	TGTGCCAGCAGCTTGACACAAGAGACCCAGTACTTC	CASSLTQETQYF
NA	TRBV24-1	NA	TRBJ1-5	TGTGCCACCAGGACCTACAGTGAGGGTCAGCCCCAGCATTTT	CATRTYSEGQPQHF
TRBD2	TRBV19	NA	TRBJ2-1	TGTGCCAGTAGACCCCTAGGGGCGGGAGGCGGGGATGAGCAGTTCTTC	CASRPLGAGGGDEQFF
TRBD1	TRBV27	NA	TRBJ2-1	TGTGCCAGCAGTAGGACAGGGGGCTTGGATGAGCAGTTCTTC	CASSRTGGLDEQFF
NA	TRBV7-2	NA	TRBJ1-5	TGTGCCAGCAGCACACAGAATCAGCCCCAGCATTTT	CASSTQNQPQHF
NA	TRBV27	few	TRBJ1-6	TGTGCCAGCAGTCTAAGGAGGGGAAGCTCCTATAATTCACCCCTCCACTTT	CASSLRRGSSYNSPLHF
TRBD2	TRBV5-8	NA	TRBJ2-1	TGTGCCAGCAGTTCAAACCCGGGACTAGCGGGGAAGGGTGAGCAGTTCTTC	CASSSNPGLAGKGEQFF
TRBD2	TRBV9	NA	TRBJ2-5	TGTGCCAGCAGCGTAACGGGAGGGACAAACTTAGAGACCCAGTACTTC	CASSVTGGTNLETQYF
TRBD1	TRBV27	NA	TRBJ1-2	TGTGCCTGCCGACAGGGGGCCCCTTACACCTTC	CACRQGAPYTF
NA	TRBV12-3/TRBV12-4	NA	TRBJ1-5	TGTGCCAGCACCTTAAGCAATCAGCCCCAGCATTTT	CASTLSNQPQHF
TRBD1	TRBV6-6	NA	TRBJ1-4	TGTGCCAGCAGTTATCCGGGACAGGGGTTCGAAAAACTGTTTTTT	CASSYPGQGFEKLFF
TRBD2	TRBV29-1	NA	TRBJ2-3	TGCAGCGTTTTTCCCAGAACTAGCGGTAGCACAGATACGCAGTATTTT	CSVFPRTSGSTDTQYF
TRBD2	TRBV4-2	NA	TRBJ2-1	TGTGCCAGCAGCCAAGTCCCAGGGACTAGCGGGGTAGGTGAGCAGTTCTTC	CASSQVPGTSGVGEQFF
TRBD2	TRBV5-4	NA	TRBJ2-2	TGTGCCAGCAGCCAAATTGGACTAGCGGGAAACACCGGGGAGCTGTTTTTT	CASSQIGLAGNTGELFF
TRBD1	TRBV19	NA	TRBJ1-6	TGTGCCAGTAGTATAGTAGGAGGACAGGGGAGTTCACCCCTCCACTTT	CASSIVGGQGSSPLHF
NA	TRBV6-5	NA	TRBJ1-3	TGTGCCAGCAGACAAACAGGGAGTGGAAACACCATATATTTT	CASRQTGSGNTIYF
TRBD2	TRBV2	many	TRBJ2-7	TGTGCCAGCAGTGAAATCCTAGCGGGAGGGCCACACGAGCAGTACTTC	CASSEILAGGPHEQYF
NA	TRBV7-3	NA	TRBJ2-3	TGTGCCAGCAGCTCCCTTGAACAGGGGACTAGCACAGATACGCAGTATTTT	CASSSLEQGTSTDTQYF
TRBD1	TRBV6-5	NA	TRBJ2-7	TGTGCCAGCGAACTTGACAGGGTTACGTACGAGCAGTACTTC	CASELDRVTYEQYF
TRBD1	TRBV11-2	once	TRBJ1-1	TGTGCCAGCAGCTTGCCAGGGGGCCCAGCTTTCTTT	CASSLPGGPAFF
TRBD2	TRBV3-1/TRBV3-2	NA	TRBJ2-1	TGTGCCAGCAGCCGGACGGGAGGTGGCGGCAATGAGCAGTTCTTC	CASSRTGGGGNEQFF
TRBD1	TRBV7-3	once	TRBJ1-4	TGTGCCAGCAGCTTAACGGGGACAGCGATTAATGAAAAACTGTTTTTT	CASSLTGTAINEKLFF
NA	TRBV28	NA	TRBJ1-5	TGTGCCAGCGACATTTTCGATATTCGGGGGAGGCCCCAGCATTTT	CASDIFDIRGRPQHF
NA	TRBV7-2	NA	TRBJ2-5	TGTGCCAGCAGCTTAGGGCGCGGTGCTAGCCGGGGCCAGTACTTC	CASSLGRGASRGQYF
NA	TRBV18	NA	TRBJ1-1	TGTGCCAGCTCACCACCCGCTGGGGCAGTTGAAGCTTTCTTT	CASSPPAGAVEAFF
TRBD1	TRBV6-2/TRBV6-3	NA	TRBJ1-2	TGTGCCAGCAGTCCGCCGACAGGGACCACCATACCTAACTATGGCTACACCTTC	CASSPPTGTTIPNYGYTF
TRBD1	TRBV28	NA	TRBJ2-7	TGTGCCAGCAGTTTGCAAGGACAGGCAGACGAGCAGTACTTC	CASSLQGQADEQYF
TRBD1	TRBV3-1/TRBV3-2	NA	TRBJ2-7	TGTGCCAGCAGCCAAGTTAGACAGGGGGACTACGAGCAGTACTTC	CASSQVRQGDYEQYF
NA	TRBV7-3	NA	TRBJ1-2	TGTGCCAGCAGCTTAACGCCGGTAAACTATGGCTACACCTTC	CASSLTPVNYGYTF
NA	TRBV5-6	once	TRBJ1-2	TGTGCCAGCAGCTCGACTCTGAACTATGGCTACACCTTC	CASSSTLNYGYTF
NA	TRBV30	NA	TRBJ1-3	TGTGCCTGGAGTGTAGGCGGTGGAAACACCATATATTTT	CAWSVGGGNTIYF
NA	TRBV9	NA	TRBJ2-1	TGTGCCAGCAGCGTAGCGGGGGAGCAGTTCTTC	CASSVAGEQFF
NA	TRBV5-1	NA	TRBJ2-2	TGCGCCAGCAGCTTGAAACAGCCGAACACCGGGGAGCTGTTTTTT	CASSLKQPNTGELFF
NA	TRBV11-2	NA	TRBJ1-4	TGTGCCAGCAGCTTAGGAATACAGCCAACTAATGAAAAACTGTTTTTT	CASSLGIQPTNEKLFF
NA	TRBV5-1	NA	TRBJ2-3	TGCGCCAGCAGCCTGCTTCCGGGTCTAGGCACAGATACGCAGTATTTT	CASSLLPGLGTDTQYF
NA	TRBV5-4	NA	TRBJ1-6	TGTGCCAGCAGCCGTGACAGGAATTCACCCCTCCACTTT	CASSRDRNSPLHF
NA	TRBV11-3	NA	TRBJ1-3	TGTGCCAGCAGCCCTGGACAGCCCGGAAACACCATATATTTT	CASSPGQPGNTIYF
NA	TRBV5-4	NA	TRBJ2-1	TGTGCCAGCAGCTTTAATGACAATGAGCAGTTCTTC	CASSFNDNEQFF
NA	TRBV30	NA	TRBJ2-3	TGTGCCTGGAGTGTACGGGGGTCGGCCTCAGATACGCAGTATTTT	CAWSVRGSASDTQYF
NA	TRBV28	NA	TRBJ2-2	TGTGCCAGCAGCCACGGGGTACGGGTCACCGGGGAGCTGTTTTTT	CASSHGVRVTGELFF
TRBD1	TRBV19	few	TRBJ2-2	TGTGCCAGTTCGGGACAGAAGAACACCGGGGAGCTGTTTTTT	CASSGQKNTGELFF
NA	TRBV11-2	NA	TRBJ2-7	TGTGCCAGCAGCCCCCACACAGGGCCAACCTACGAGCAGTACTTC	CASSPHTGPTYEQYF
NA	TRBV5-6	few	TRBJ1-2	TGTGCCAGCAGCTTGGCTTCCTTCTACACCTTC	CASSLASFYTF
NA	TRBV5-1	NA	TRBJ2-1	TGCGCCAGCAGCTTGGGGGCCGAAGGAGGTGAGCAGTTCTTC	CASSLGAEGGEQFF
NA	TRBV7-8	NA	TRBJ2-7	TGTGCCAGCAGCCCTCTGGTCGGGTCAGGGGAGCAGTACTTC	CASSPLVGSGEQYF
NA	TRBV11-2	NA	TRBJ2-1	TGTGCCAGCAGCCCGTCGTATAGCAGCGAGCAGTTCTTC	CASSPSYSSEQFF
NA	TRBV20-1	NA	TRBJ1-1	TGCAGTGTGCGGGCTAACACTGAAGCTTTCTTT	CSVRANTEAFF
NA	TRBV30	NA	TRBJ1-3	TGTGCCTGCCAGCGAGGGGGAACTGGAAACACCATATATTTT	CACQRGGTGNTIYF
TRBD2	TRBV6-2/TRBV6-3	NA	TRBJ2-1	TGTGCCAGCAGTTACCCGGGGGGGGCGGGAGCCGGTGAGCAGTTCTTC	CASSYPGGAGAGEQFF
TRBD1	TRBV6-4	NA	TRBJ2-7	TGTGCCAGCAGTGACTCCCGGGACAGGGGGGAGCAGTACTTC	CASSDSRDRGEQYF
NA	TRBV5-5	once	TRBJ1-2	TGTGCCAGCAGCTTGGACCAACTTCCTAACTATGGCTACACCTTC	CASSLDQLPNYGYTF
TRBD2	TRBV13	NA	TRBJ2-1	TGTGCCAGCAGCTCCTTCGGAGAGCGGGGGGGTTCCTACAATGAGCAGTTCTTC	CASSSFGERGGSYNEQFF
TRBD2	TRBV7-2	NA	TRBJ2-2	TGTGCCAGCAGCTTGGGACTAGCGGATGATTTGGGCGGGGAGCTGTTTTTT	CASSLGLADDLGGELFF